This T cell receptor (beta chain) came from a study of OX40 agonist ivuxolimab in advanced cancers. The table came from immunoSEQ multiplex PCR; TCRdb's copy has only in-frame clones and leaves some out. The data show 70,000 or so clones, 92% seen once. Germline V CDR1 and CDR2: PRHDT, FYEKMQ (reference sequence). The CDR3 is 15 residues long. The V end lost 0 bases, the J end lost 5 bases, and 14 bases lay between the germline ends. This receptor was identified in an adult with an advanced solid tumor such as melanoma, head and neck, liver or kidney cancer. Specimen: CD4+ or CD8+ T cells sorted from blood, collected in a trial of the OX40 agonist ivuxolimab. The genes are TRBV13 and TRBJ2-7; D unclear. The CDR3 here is CASSLGPSSSHEQYF. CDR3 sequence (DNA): TGTGCCAGCAGCTTAGGCCCTTCTAGTTCGCACGAGCAGTACTTC.